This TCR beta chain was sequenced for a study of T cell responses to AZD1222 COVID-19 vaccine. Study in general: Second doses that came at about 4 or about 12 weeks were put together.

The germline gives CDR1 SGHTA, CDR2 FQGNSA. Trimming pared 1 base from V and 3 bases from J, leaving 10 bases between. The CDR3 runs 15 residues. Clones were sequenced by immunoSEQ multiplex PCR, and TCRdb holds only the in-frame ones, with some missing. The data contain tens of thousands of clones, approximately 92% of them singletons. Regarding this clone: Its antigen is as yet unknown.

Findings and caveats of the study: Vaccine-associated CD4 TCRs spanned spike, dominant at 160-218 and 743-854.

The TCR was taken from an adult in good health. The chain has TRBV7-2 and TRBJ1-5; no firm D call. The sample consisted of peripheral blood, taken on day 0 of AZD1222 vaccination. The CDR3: CASSLGGPNNQPQHF. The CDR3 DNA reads TGTGCCAGCAGCTTAGGCGGCCCGAACAATCAGCCCCAGCATTTT.